This is a list of T cell receptor beta chains from one sample in a study of T cell responses to AZD1222 COVID-19 vaccine. Sequencing was performed with immunoSEQ multiplex PCR; in TCRdb, only in-frame clones are kept and a portion is missing. The sample has over 150,000 clones; just over 90% are singletons. This sample comprised peripheral blood, obtained on day 0 of MenACWY control vaccination. These receptors all come from an adult in good health. Each CDR3 is given with its conserved first and last residue. A D gene is named only where the DNA matches it firmly. For some rows the clone size is stated as once, few or many, or as a class when expanded; others skip it.

V gene	J gene	D gene	clone size	CDR3 DNA	CDR3 protein
TRBV3-1/TRBV3-2	TRBJ1-5	.	.	TGTGCCAGCAGCTACGGCGGACAGCCCCAGCATTTT	CASSYGGQPQHF
TRBV6-5	TRBJ1-4	.	.	TGTGCCAGCAGCCCACGCCCCTCGGGTAATGAAAAACTGTTTTTT	CASSPRPSGNEKLFF
TRBV28	TRBJ1-2	.	.	TGTGCCACCGCGTTAGGGCAGCCTAACTATGGCTACACCTTC	CATALGQPNYGYTF
TRBV6-2/TRBV6-3	TRBJ1-5	.	once	TGTGCCAGCAGTTACCCTTCTGGACTAGGACACCGGAGCGGTCAGCCCCAGCATTTT	CASSYPSGLGHRSGQPQHF
TRBV29-1	TRBJ1-2	TRBD1	.	TGCAGCGTTGAAGAAGACAGGGACTATGGCTACACCTTC	CSVEEDRDYGYTF
TRBV5-6	TRBJ1-6	.	.	TGTGCCAGCAGCGCGTTCGGTCCGGACCTCTGGGGTTCACCCCTCCACTTT	CASSAFGPDLWGSPLHF
TRBV10-1	TRBJ2-3	TRBD2	.	TGCGCCAGCAGTACAGGGCCGGGACTAGCGGACACAGATACGCAGTATTTT	CASSTGPGLADTDTQYF
TRBV18	TRBJ1-1	TRBD1	.	TGTGCCAGCTCACTGGGGACAGGGGGGAACACTGAAGCTTTCTTT	CASSLGTGGNTEAFF
TRBV6-5	TRBJ1-5	.	.	TGTGCCAGCAGTCATAACGATGGGTTCGATCAGCCCCAGCATTTT	CASSHNDGFDQPQHF
TRBV11-2	TRBJ1-1	.	.	TGTGCCAGCAGCTTAGGTGGAGTCAATACTGAAGCTTTCTTT	CASSLGGVNTEAFF
TRBV10-2	TRBJ2-1	TRBD1	.	TGCGCCACCCGAGACAGGGGCTCCTACAATGAGCAGTTCTTC	CATRDRGSYNEQFF
TRBV14	TRBJ2-7	.	.	TGTGCCACAGGGGCAGTAGGATCCTACGAGCAGTACTTC	CATGAVGSYEQYF
TRBV7-3	TRBJ2-3	TRBD1	.	TGTGCCAGCAGCCTTCAGGGGGCTCGGGGCACAGATACGCAGTATTTT	CASSLQGARGTDTQYF
TRBV4-2	TRBJ2-6	.	.	TGTGCCAGCAGCCAAGGGACAGGGGCCAACGTCCTGACTTTC	CASSQGTGANVLTF
TRBV2	TRBJ1-1	.	.	TGTGCCAGCACCTCGCTGGGGCGAAACACTGAAGCTTTCTTT	CASTSLGRNTEAFF
TRBV3-1/TRBV3-2	TRBJ1-1	.	.	TGTGCCAGCAGCCCACTAACGGACACTGAAGCTTTCTTT	CASSPLTDTEAFF
TRBV10-3	TRBJ1-2	.	once	TGTGCCATCAGTTTAGCAGGGGACTATGGCTACACCTTC	CAISLAGDYGYTF
TRBV30	TRBJ2-1	.	.	TGTGCCTGGACCCGCTCTCCAACGGACCATGAGCAGTTCTTC	CAWTRSPTDHEQFF
TRBV10-3	TRBJ2-1	TRBD2	.	TGTGCCATCACCACGACTAGCGGGAGAGCTTACAATGAGCAGTTCTTC	CAITTTSGRAYNEQFF
TRBV2	TRBJ2-7	.	.	TGTGCCAGCAGTGAAAAGTTAGGTTTATACGAGCAGTACTTC	CASSEKLGLYEQYF
TRBV7-9	TRBJ1-1	.	.	TGTGCCAGCAGCTTCCACAGGGCCATGAACACTGAAGCTTTCTTT	CASSFHRAMNTEAFF
TRBV19	TRBJ2-5	.	.	TGTGCCAGTGGTCTAGCGCAACTAAGTTACTTC	CASGLAQLSYF
TRBV11-3	TRBJ2-7	TRBD1	.	TGTGCCAGCAGCTTCGACCGGGACAGGGCCTACGAGCAGTACTTC	CASSFDRDRAYEQYF
TRBV9	TRBJ2-7	.	.	TGTGCCAGCAGCGTGGGGGCAGGGCTATACTCCTACGAGCAGTACTTC	CASSVGAGLYSYEQYF
TRBV3-1/TRBV3-2	TRBJ2-7	.	.	TGTGCCAGCAGCCAAAGGGTACGGGGCCGGAACGAGCAGTACTTC	CASSQRVRGRNEQYF
TRBV7-9	TRBJ1-1	.	.	TGTGCCAGCAGCTTAGGGACACAGGCCCGTACTGAAGCTTTCTTT	CASSLGTQARTEAFF
TRBV11-2	TRBJ2-7	TRBD2	.	TGTGCCAGCAGCTTTCCTAGCGGGAGGGGGGTAGGGGCCTACGAGCAGTACTTC	CASSFPSGRGVGAYEQYF
TRBV7-9	TRBJ2-5	.	.	TGTGCCAGCATTTGGGGCGAGACCCAGTACTTC	CASIWGETQYF
TRBV2	TRBJ1-2	.	.	TGTGCCAGCAGTGCCACAGAGGGAGCTAACTATGGCTACACCTTC	CASSATEGANYGYTF
TRBV10-3	TRBJ2-3	TRBD2	.	TGTGCCATCAGTAGCGGGAGGGCCCCAGATACGCAGTATTTT	CAISSGRAPDTQYF
TRBV29-1	TRBJ2-7	TRBD1	.	TGCAGCGTGCGACCCGGGACAGGCTTCTACGAGCAGTACTTC	CSVRPGTGFYEQYF
TRBV4-1	TRBJ1-1	.	.	TGCGCCAGCAGCCAAGATAAGGGCAGCGTGAACACTGAAGCTTTCTTT	CASSQDKGSVNTEAFF
TRBV9	TRBJ2-1	.	.	TGTGCCAGCAGCGAGCGGGCTAGCTCCTACAATGAGCAGTTCTTC	CASSERASSYNEQFF